This T cell receptor beta chain was sequenced in a study of CD8 T cells in ankylosing spondylitis. TCR beta libraries were made by quantitative 5'-RACE with molecular barcodes. TCRdb passed the 5' RACE reads through MiXCR, listing each CDR3 protein once. The sample includes around 340,000 distinct CDR3 sequences, approximately 20% seen only once; the top ten take about an eighth. Study results and caveats: Apparently characteristic of ankylosing spondylitis blood was a TCR beta motif (about eight highly homologous variants). Significantly higher representation of disease-linked clones was reported for matched ankylosing spondylitis synovial fluid.

The J segment lost 6 bases and the V segment lost 7 bases, leaving 12 bases of the junction unmatched. The CDR3 spans 15 residues. This clonotype was detected a few times. Its antigen remains unknown. Sequencing used blood, either unsorted or a sorted T cell fraction (not recorded which). This rearrangement joins TRBV12-3 or TRBV12-4 to TRBJ2-3, with 8 positions matching TRBD2. The clonotype originates from a male donor with ankylosing spondylitis or in good health (not recorded which). The CDR3 here is CASNPPGLGHDTQYF. The CDR3 nucleotides read TGTGCCAGCAACCCACCGGGACTAGGGCACGATACGCAGTATTTT.